This is a list of T cell receptor beta chains from one sample in a study of blood T cell repertoires in COVID-19. Clones were read by immunoSEQ multiplex PCR, and TCRdb kept only the in-frame ones, dropping some. The top ten hold approximately 7% of the sample, which has around 200,000 clones, under 90% seen once. The specimen was peripheral blood. The receptors were sampled from a man in his forties or fifties with acute or convalescent COVID-19. Each CDR3 is given with its conserved first and last residue. D genes are given only for firm matches.

d_gene: TRBD1
j_gene: TRBJ1-3
v_gene: TRBV10-3
CDR3aa: CAISPDRGGGNTIYF

d_gene: -
j_gene: TRBJ2-1
v_gene: TRBV5-1
CDR3aa: CASGPSRANNEQFF

d_gene: TRBD1
j_gene: TRBJ2-2
v_gene: TRBV6-2/TRBV6-3
CDR3aa: CASSLTGARGGELFF

d_gene: -
j_gene: TRBJ2-5
v_gene: TRBV3-1/TRBV3-2
CDR3aa: CASRQDPKTQYF

d_gene: -
j_gene: TRBJ1-1
v_gene: TRBV6-6
CDR3aa: CASSERVDTEAFF

d_gene: -
j_gene: TRBJ1-2
v_gene: TRBV3-1/TRBV3-2
CDR3aa: CASSRSGGYTF

d_gene: -
j_gene: TRBJ2-2
v_gene: TRBV24-1
CDR3aa: CATSAVGRAGELFF

d_gene: TRBD2
j_gene: TRBJ2-3
v_gene: TRBV13
CDR3aa: CASSWRLADSTDTQYF

d_gene: -
j_gene: TRBJ1-4
v_gene: TRBV4-1
CDR3aa: CASSQVPTSGEKLFF

d_gene: -
j_gene: TRBJ1-5
v_gene: TRBV18
CDR3aa: CASSPMSSNQPQHF

d_gene: -
j_gene: TRBJ2-7
v_gene: TRBV21-1
CDR3aa: CASSYTPPSRISYEQYF

d_gene: TRBD1
j_gene: TRBJ2-5
v_gene: TRBV7-2
CDR3aa: CASSFDRGGKTQYF

d_gene: TRBD1
j_gene: TRBJ1-2
v_gene: TRBV6-2/TRBV6-3
CDR3aa: CASSRTGGADWYGYTF

d_gene: -
j_gene: TRBJ1-2
v_gene: TRBV10-3
CDR3aa: CAISEPGRVSLDYGYTF

d_gene: -
j_gene: TRBJ2-7
v_gene: TRBV12-3/TRBV12-4
CDR3aa: CASSPRQDYEQYF

d_gene: -
j_gene: TRBJ1-4
v_gene: TRBV6-1
CDR3aa: CASRMGGPAAEKLFF

d_gene: -
j_gene: TRBJ2-5
v_gene: TRBV5-1
CDR3aa: CASSPGWEETQYF